The present T cell receptor beta chain was sequenced within a study of T-cell reconstitution after alpha-beta-depleted transplantation in children. There are 12 residues in the CDR3. From germline, CDR1 is SGDLS and CDR2 YYNGEE. Trimming cost V 9 bases and J 6 bases, with 16 bases left between them. Unique molecular identifiers featured in how the TCRbeta library was prepared. TCRdb fed the PCR reads into MiXCR, producing one record per CDR3 protein. The data hold about 610,000 distinct CDR3 sequences, with approximately 10% observed a single time. The chain is built from TRBV9 and TRBJ2-7; possibly TRBD2 for D (6 bases). This receptor was obtained from a human donor who donated a stem cell graft to a child with acute myeloid leukemia. Material: PBMCs from the stem cell graft donor, obtained from the stem cell graft. The CDR3 nucleotides are TGTGCCACAGGTCCCGGGGGAGGCGAGCAGTACTTC. It is translated as CATGPGGGEQYF.